Following are 20 T cell receptor beta chains from one sample sequenced in a study of response to subunit inactivated influenza vaccine. In TCRdb, the RT-PCR reads were re-called with MiXCR into one record per CDR3 protein. The repertoire holds around 790,000 distinct CDR3 sequences, with 21% as singletons. Specimen: PBMCs from blood, collected more than 4 days after vaccination. These receptors all come from a man between 45 and 60 years old who received an inactivated influenza vaccine.

The chain is built from TRBV7-2 and TRBJ2-1; TRBD2 might be the D (6 bases). Germline values: CDR1 SGHTA, CDR2 FQGNSA. This CDR3 spans 13 amino acids. The V and J ends lost 7 bases and 8 bases respectively, with 15 bases between them. The CDR3 sequence is CASTRLVGDEQFF. The CDR3 bases are TGTGCCAGCACCCGACTAGTCGGCGATGAGCAGTTCTTC. The full variable domain, rest sourced from reference TRBV7-2 and TRBJ2-1, is GAGVSQSPSNKVTEKGKDVELRCDPISGHTALYWYRQSLGQGLEFLIYFQGNSAPDKSGLPSDRFSAERTGGSVSTLTIQRTQQEDSAVYLCASTRLVGDEQFFGPGTRLTVL.

This clonotype has just a few counts. This rearrangement joins TRBV3-1 to TRBJ2-3; D is perhaps TRBD2 (5 bases). Between the trimmed V and J ends, which lost 7 bases and 8 bases, there was a span of 13 bases. The CDR3 covers 12 residues. In germline, CDR1 is LGHDT, CDR2 YNNKEL (reference sequence). CDR3 coding DNA: TGTGCCAGCAATTCCGAGGGCGGTACGCAGTATTTT. The encoded protein is CASNSEGGTQYF.

The chain links TRBV7-2 to TRBJ2-1, with unresolved D. CDR1 SGHTA and CDR2 FQGNSA come from the germline V gene. The CDR3 consists of 14 residues. Trimming pared 0 bases from V and 4 bases from J, leaving 7 bases between. The CDR3 nucleotides read TGTGCCAGCAGCTTAGCCTGGAATTACAATGAGCAGTTCTTC. Its protein is CASSLAWNYNEQFF.

The genes are TRBV4-3 and TRBJ2-2, with 14 bases matching TRBD2. This CDR3 has 16 residues. V lost 1 base, J lost 8 bases, and 3 bases stayed unmatched. Per the germline V gene, CDR1 is LGHNA and CDR2 is YSLEER. The CDR3 sequence is CASSQGTSGGSGELFF. The CDR3 nucleotides read TGCGCCAGCAGCCAAGGGACTAGCGGGGGGTCGGGGGAGCTGTTTTTT.

The sample holds a few counts of this clonotype. The CDR3 region has the DNA TGTGCCAGCAGCTCCACAACGGGAGGACGATACAATGAGCAGTTCTTC. Amino acids: CASSSTTGGRYNEQFF. This chain joins TRBV9 and TRBJ2-1; 7 bases line up with TRBD2. Germline CDR1 and CDR2: SGDLS and YYNGEE. The CDR3 sequence is 16 residues long. V gave up 4 bases and J gave up 4 bases; unmatched junction bases: 11.

Details on this clonotype: Being one base from a much bigger clone, this may be a read error. This chain joins TRBV20-1 and TRBJ2-1, with 7 bases lining up with TRBD1. CDR1 DFQATT and CDR2 SNEGSKA come from the germline V gene (reference sequence). V lost 6 bases and J lost 7; bases outside the gene matches: 15. CDR3 length: 15 residues. CDR3 in amino acids: CSATPGARGRNEQFF. For the CDR3, the DNA is TGCAGTGCCACCCCCGGCGCGAGGGGGCGGAATGAGCAGTTCTTC.

The chain is built from TRBV20-1 and TRBJ2-5, with 7 bases lining up with TRBD2. The CDR3 runs 16 residues. The ends lost 0 bases at V and 1 base at J; junction bases unmatched: 8. CDR1 and CDR2 from the germline V gene are DFQATT and SNEGSKA (reference sequence). CDR3 amino acids: CSARDVKGTIQETQYF. The CDR3 DNA follows: TGCAGTGCTAGAGACGTAAAAGGGACTATCCAAGAGACCCAGTACTTC.

The chain is built from TRBV12-3 or TRBV12-4 and TRBJ2-7; D is perhaps TRBD2 (6 bases). V lost 4 bases, J lost 7 bases, and 14 bases lay in between. The CDR3 has 13 residues. The CDR3 spells CASSSAGGGEQYF. DNA of the CDR3: TGTGCCAGCAGTTCCGCTGGGGGAGGAGAGCAGTACTTC.

This clonotype was detected only a few times. The chain is built from TRBV27 and TRBJ2-7, with 13 bases identical to TRBD2. Germline assignment: CDR1 MNHEY and CDR2 SMNVEV (reference sequence). Germline trimming cut 5 bases from V and 2 bases from J; bases unmatched to any gene: 15. CDR3 size: 19 residues. The DNA for the CDR3 is TGTGCCAGCAGTAGCAGGACTAGCGGGAGCCCTCTCCATGCCTACGAGCAGTACTTC. It specifies CASSSRTSGSPLHAYEQYF.

In its sample, this clonotype was seen a few times. Its ends do not fully match the called genes, so a read error is possible. V usage is TRBV7-2 and J usage is TRBJ2-5; 12 nucleotides align to TRBD1. This CDR3 spans 16 amino acids. Germline lookup yields CDR1 SGHTA and CDR2 FQGNSA. CDR3 DNA: TGTGCCAGCAGATCAGCCGGGACAGGGGGCGGAAGACCACTCAACTTC. It yields the protein CASRSAGTGGGRPLNF.

The gene calls are TRBV4-3 and TRBJ1-2; D uncertain. The length of the CDR3 is 13 residues. CDR1 is LGHNA and CDR2 is YSLEER in the germline V gene. V lost 0 bases and J lost 8, with 10 bases in between. The CDR3: CASSQEAREGYTF. For the CDR3, the DNA is TGCGCCAGCAGCCAAGAAGCAAGGGAGGGCTACACCTTC.

The J gene is TRBJ1-2, the V gene TRBV28; TRBD1 matches 9 bases. With 6 bases clipped from V and 6 bases from J, the junction kept 5 bases outside the gene matches. This CDR3 is built from 13 residues. In germline, CDR1 is MDHEN, CDR2 SYDVKM. CDR3 loop: CASRPQGANGYTF. In DNA, the CDR3 is TGTGCCAGCAGACCACAGGGGGCCAATGGCTACACCTTC.

The V gene is TRBV11-2, the J gene TRBJ2-7, with D perhaps matching TRBD1 (6 bases). CDR3 length equals 14 residues. Germline V gene lookup returns CDR1 SGHAT and CDR2 FQNNGV. The V end was cut by 5 bases, the J end by 2 bases, with 13 bases between. The CDR3 is CASSQSWTAYEQYF. CDR3 sequence (DNA): TGTGCCAGCAGCCAATCCTGGACAGCCTACGAGCAGTACTTC.

The J gene is TRBJ2-3, the V gene TRBV24-1; no clear D gene. This CDR3 contains 14 residues. Germline V CDR1 and CDR2: KGHDR, SFDVKD. Trimming pared 3 bases from V and 4 bases from J, leaving 10 bases between. CDR3 DNA sequence: TGTGCCACCAGTGATCCGACGGAAGCAGATACGCAGTATTTT. Its translation is CATSDPTEADTQYF.

V usage is TRBV20-1 and J usage is TRBJ2-3, with TRBD2 matching 8 bases. This CDR3 comprises 16 residues. From germline, CDR1 is DFQATT and CDR2 SNEGSKA (reference sequence). V gave up 0 bases and J gave up 1 base; unmatched junction bases: 6. The CDR3 reads CSARDVARGGTDTQYF. In DNA, the CDR3 is TGCAGTGCTAGAGATGTGGCGCGGGGGGGCACAGATACGCAGTATTTT.

This clonotype has just a few counts. The chain couples TRBV28 to TRBJ2-4; D not certain. V lost 5 bases to trimming and J lost 0 bases, with 14 bases between them. The germline CDR1 and CDR2 sequences are MDHEN and SYDVKM. This CDR3 contains 16 residues. The CDR3 protein is CASSPTAELAKNIQYF. The CDR3 region has the DNA TGTGCCAGCAGTCCTACGGCGGAGCTAGCCAAAAACATTCAGTACTTC. Together with reference TRBV28 and TRBJ2-4, the CDR3 gives the full variable domain: DVKVTQSSRYLVKRTGEKVFLECVQDMDHENMFWYRQDPGLGLRLIYFSYDVKMKEKGDIPEGYSVSREKKERFSLILESASTNQTSMYLCASSPTAELAKNIQYFGAGTRLSVL.

This clonotype was seen a few times. The gene calls are TRBV9 and TRBJ2-1; D might be TRBD1 (5 bases). This CDR3 region has 12 residues. Per germline, CDR1 SGDLS and CDR2 YYNGEE. The V end was cut by 0 bases, the J end by 9 bases, with 7 bases between. The CDR3 nucleotides are TGTGCCAGCAGCGTAGGGGGCGTTGAGCAGTTCTTC. Its protein product is CASSVGGVEQFF. The full variable domain, with the rest looked up from reference TRBV9 and TRBJ2-1, is DSGVTQTPKHLITATGQRVTLRCSPRSGDLSVYWYQQSLDQGLQFLIQYYNGEERAKGNILERFSAQQFPDLHSELNLSSLELGDSALYFCASSVGGVEQFFGPGTRLTVL.

The chain has TRBV19 and TRBJ2-2, with D possibly called TRBD1 or TRBD2 (5 bases each). Deletions cut 7 bases from V and 5 bases from J, with 17 bases between. Germline CDR1 and CDR2: LNHDA and SQIVND (reference sequence). The CDR3 consists of 15 residues. CDR3 bases: TGTGCCAGTACACCGGGACCGGCCCTAACCGGGGAGCTGTTTTTT. As protein: CASTPGPALTGELFF.

This clonotype occurred a few times. V is TRBV27 and J is TRBJ1-1, with D hard to call. V lost 2 bases to trimming and J lost 1 base, with 5 bases between them. The germline gives CDR1 MNHEY, CDR2 SMNVEV (reference sequence). This CDR3 is 13 amino acids long. The CDR3 nucleotides read TGTGCCAGCAGTTTACTCCAGAACACTGAAGCTTTCTTT. It yields the protein CASSLLQNTEAFF.

This clonotype was counted between two and nine times. The chain combines TRBV20-1 with TRBJ1-2; no reliable D call. V shed 3 bases and J shed 7 bases, with 12 bases lying between them. Germline loops: CDR1 DFQATT, CDR2 SNEGSKA (reference sequence). CDR3 size: 12 residues. CDR3 DNA: TGCAGTGCTAGGCAACCCATGGGTGGCTACACCTTC. This encodes CSARQPMGGYTF.